A selection of T cell receptor beta chains follows, all from one sample in a study of T cells in tuberculosis. TCRdb's copy holds only in-frame clones and misses some; the assay was immunoSEQ multiplex PCR. This table holds just under 45,000 clones, about 94% found once. Sequencing used PBMCs. These receptors were obtained from a donor aged 10-29 years with latent tuberculosis or without tuberculosis infection. Some clones in this sample may be carry-over from other donors' samples. The CDR3 runs from the conserved cysteine through the conserved F or W. A D gene is named only where the DNA matches it firmly. Expanded clones get a size class; other rows say once, few or many, or leave the size out.

j_call	d_call	clone_size	v_call	cdr3_nt	cdr3_aa
TRBJ2-7	.	.	TRBV2	TGTGCCACAGATGAGGAACAGGACTCCTACGAGCAGTACTTC	CATDEEQDSYEQYF
TRBJ2-1	TRBD2	.	TRBV30	TGTGCCTGGGTGGCGGGAGGGCCTTACAATGAGCAGTTCTTC	CAWVAGGPYNEQFF
TRBJ2-2	TRBD1	.	TRBV27	TGTGCCAGCAGTTTATATTCAGGGGGCGGTTTTGCGAACACCGGGGAGCTGTTTTTT	CASSLYSGGGFANTGELFF
TRBJ2-5	TRBD2	.	TRBV6-6	TGTGCCAGCACCCTCGGGACTAGCGGGAGCGGCGGGACCCAGTACTTC	CASTLGTSGSGGTQYF
TRBJ2-1	TRBD2	.	TRBV6-6	TGTGCCAGCGCGATAGCGGGAAAGCGGGCGTACAATGAGCAGTTCTTC	CASAIAGKRAYNEQFF
TRBJ2-7	.	.	TRBV4-1	TGCGCCAGCAGCCAAGCCCCGGGCAGGGGCCTTTCCGAGCAGTACTTC	CASSQAPGRGLSEQYF
TRBJ1-4	TRBD1	.	TRBV18	TGTGCCAGCTCATCTACTAATCCCGGGACAGGGAGCAGAAGAGGTGAAAAACTGTTTTTT	CASSSTNPGTGSRRGEKLFF
TRBJ2-2	.	.	TRBV27	TGTGCCAGCAGTTTGAGGGCCGGAAACGGGGAGCTGTTTTTT	CASSLRAGNGELFF
TRBJ2-1	.	.	TRBV4-3	TGCGCCAGCAGCCAAGACCACCTTGGAGGGACCTACAATGAGCAGTTCTTC	CASSQDHLGGTYNEQFF
TRBJ1-1	.	.	TRBV5-8	TGTGCCAGCAGCGTTCTTCTCGACAGGATAGCTTTCTTT	CASSVLLDRIAFF
TRBJ2-7	.	few	TRBV4-3	TGCGCCAGCAGCACGCGGCTGCAGGGGGGCTCCTACGAGCAGTACTTC	CASSTRLQGGSYEQYF
TRBJ2-3	.	.	TRBV15	TGTGCCACCAGCCGGGGCACAGATACGCAGTATTTT	CATSRGTDTQYF
TRBJ2-5	.	.	TRBV7-9	TGTGCCAGCAGCCTGGGGGCGGAGACCCAGTACTTC	CASSLGAETQYF
TRBJ1-1	TRBD1	.	TRBV10-3	TGTGCCATCAGTGGATTCTGGGACAGGGATAACACTGAAGCTTTCTTT	CAISGFWDRDNTEAFF
TRBJ2-4	TRBD1	.	TRBV18	TGTGCCAGCTCATCGGGACAGGGGGCGACAAACATTCAGTACTTC	CASSSGQGATNIQYF
TRBJ1-2	TRBD1	few	TRBV19	TGTGCCAGGGATACAGAACAGGGGAACTATGGCTACACCTTC	CARDTEQGNYGYTF
TRBJ2-7	TRBD1	once	TRBV5-3	TGTGCCAACCGGGACAGGGGTTACGAGCAGTACTTC	CANRDRGYEQYF
TRBJ2-1	TRBD2	.	TRBV15	TGTGCCACCAGCAGGGTAGCGGGGGGCTCCTACAATGAGCAGTTCTTC	CATSRVAGGSYNEQFF
TRBJ1-2	.	.	TRBV11-2	TGTGCCAGCAGCTTAGATCTGGCCGGGAACTATGGCTACACCTTC	CASSLDLAGNYGYTF
TRBJ2-7	TRBD1	.	TRBV15	TGTGCCACCAGCTCCGCAGGGGGCTCCTACGAGCAGTACTTC	CATSSAGGSYEQYF
TRBJ2-2	TRBD1	.	TRBV7-2	TGTGCCAGCAGCTTAATACAGGGGTTTAGGACCGGGGAGCTGTTTTTT	CASSLIQGFRTGELFF